This T cell receptor beta chain was found in a study of CD8 T cells in Susac syndrome. Random hexamers were used to reverse transcribe an amount of roughly 0.5 to 1 ug RNA. Across 54 Vbeta and 13 Jbeta, TCR beta CDR3 was amplified with immunoSEQ multiplex PCR. One entry per CDR3 protein results from TCRdb running MiXCR on the immunoSEQ multiplex PCR reads. The sample contains some 150,000 distinct CDR3 sequences, roughly 95% of which appear only once. The CDR3 is 14 residues long. With 1 base removed from V and 9 bases from J, the gap between germline ends came to 13 bases. Germline CDR1 is LNHDA and CDR2 is SQIVND (reference sequence). Sequencing targeted TCR beta in T cells from blood (CD8+ and CD4+).

The chain recombines TRBV19 with TRBJ2-1, with a weak D call TRBD2 (6 bases). What was sequenced was CD8+ T cells from PBMCs. This TCR came from a human donor with multiple sclerosis. The CDR3 coding sequence is TGTGCCAGTAGTATAGTCTCTTCTAGCGTTGAGCAGTTCTTC. It translates to CASSIVSSSVEQFF.